A selection of T cell receptor beta chains follows, all from one sample in a study of long-term antiretroviral therapy in people with HIV. TCRdb keeps only in-frame clones here, not all; method: immunoSEQ multiplex PCR. The sample has about 30,000 clones, 80% seen once. Here the sequenced sample was unsorted PBMCs, taken 0.3 years after starting antiretroviral therapy. The receptors were sampled from a man aged 35-49 years with HIV. The CDR3 runs from the conserved cysteine through the conserved F or W. The order of the fields is clone size, V gene, D gene, J gene, CDR3 DNA, CDR3 protein. A D gene is named only where the DNA matches it firmly. Where a row states a size, it is once, few, many or the class of an expanded clone; other rows omit it.

NA	TRBV19	NA	TRBJ2-7	TGTGCCAGTAGCCCCGGCTTGCGGTCCTCCTACGAGCAGTACTTC	CASSPGLRSSYEQYF
NA	TRBV5-5	TRBD1	TRBJ2-6	TGTGCCAGCAGCTATGGGACAGGCTCTGGGGCCAACGTCCTGACTTTC	CASSYGTGSGANVLTF
NA	TRBV19	NA	TRBJ2-3	TGTGCCAGCCCCAAACCCTTTAGCACAGATACGCAGTATTTT	CASPKPFSTDTQYF
NA	TRBV6-5	NA	TRBJ2-5	TGTGCCAGCAGTTACCGGGAGACCCAGTACTTC	CASSYRETQYF
NA	TRBV4-1	NA	TRBJ2-2	TGCGCCAGCAGCCCGAGACAGAACACCGGGGAGCTGTTTTTT	CASSPRQNTGELFF
NA	TRBV5-5	NA	TRBJ2-3	TGTGCCAGCAGCTTGGTTCCCGGCCTCCTCACAGATACGCAGTATTTT	CASSLVPGLLTDTQYF
NA	TRBV11-2	NA	TRBJ1-1	TGTGCCAGCAGCTTAGGGGCACGCACTGAAGCTTTCTTT	CASSLGARTEAFF
NA	TRBV7-2	NA	TRBJ1-3	TGTGCCAGCACCCCATCGGCAGCCCAGGGGTCTGGAAACACCATATATTTT	CASTPSAAQGSGNTIYF
NA	TRBV18	NA	TRBJ2-1	TGTGCCAGCTCACCCCTCCTTGGGACTGGGTCCCCCCATGAGCAGTTCTTC	CASSPLLGTGSPHEQFF
NA	TRBV6-5	NA	TRBJ1-2	TGTGCCAGCAGTTATTCGGAGTCTAACTATGGCTACACCTTC	CASSYSESNYGYTF
NA	TRBV7-2	NA	TRBJ2-5	TGTGCCAGCAGCTTAGGTACGATCCGAGAGACCCAGTACTTC	CASSLGTIRETQYF
NA	TRBV7-8	NA	TRBJ2-1	TGTGCCAGCAGCTACCTGGTAGGCGAGCAGTTCTTC	CASSYLVGEQFF
NA	TRBV5-6	NA	TRBJ2-2	TGTGCCAGCAGCTTGGCTGTTTCAGGGAGGAACACCGGGGAGCTGTTTTTT	CASSLAVSGRNTGELFF
few	TRBV7-8	TRBD1	TRBJ1-5	TGTGCCAGCAGCAAGGGGGACAGGGGACGTCAGCCCCAGCATTTT	CASSKGDRGRQPQHF
NA	TRBV7-9	NA	TRBJ2-1	TGTGCCAGCAGCTTAGCTGGCGGGGCCACCTACAATGAGCAGTTCTTC	CASSLAGGATYNEQFF
NA	TRBV4-3	NA	TRBJ1-6	TGCGCCAGCAGCCAAGGGGAGACTTCACCCCTCCACTTT	CASSQGETSPLHF
NA	TRBV7-2	NA	TRBJ2-7	TGTGCCAGCAGCTTAGGGGGGGTGGACTACGAGCAGTACTTC	CASSLGGVDYEQYF
few	TRBV6-1	TRBD1	TRBJ2-7	TGTGCCAGCAGTGGAGGGACAGGGGGCAGGGAGCAGTACTTC	CASSGGTGGREQYF
NA	TRBV7-6	TRBD1	TRBJ2-7	TGTGCCAGCAGCTTAGGCGCCGGGACAGGGGCCGACGAGCAGTACTTC	CASSLGAGTGADEQYF
NA	TRBV4-3	NA	TRBJ1-2	TGCGCCAGCAGCCAAGAGACCGACTATGGCTACACCTTC	CASSQETDYGYTF
NA	TRBV7-8	NA	TRBJ2-2	TGTGCCAGCAGCACCCGAGGGACCGGGGAGCTGTTTTTT	CASSTRGTGELFF
few	TRBV12-5	NA	TRBJ2-7	TGTGCTAGTGGTTTGAACGACTACGAGCAGTACTTC	CASGLNDYEQYF
NA	TRBV5-8	TRBD1	TRBJ1-6	TGTGCCAGCAGCTCCGTCATGGCAGGGGGCTCGACACCCCTCCACTTT	CASSSVMAGGSTPLHF
NA	TRBV7-2	NA	TRBJ2-3	TGTGCCAGCAGCTTAGCTGCAACGGCACCCACAGATACGCAGTATTTT	CASSLAATAPTDTQYF
NA	TRBV7-2	NA	TRBJ2-7	TGTGCCAGCAGCACACGGACATCAGGTCTCTACGAGCAGTACTTC	CASSTRTSGLYEQYF
NA	TRBV5-6	TRBD2	TRBJ2-1	TGTGCCAGCAGCGGACTAGCGGGGCTGAATGAGCAGTTCTTC	CASSGLAGLNEQFF
NA	TRBV7-3	TRBD1	TRBJ1-4	TGTGCCAGCAGCTCGCGACAGGGTACGAAACTGTTTTTT	CASSSRQGTKLFF
NA	TRBV19	NA	TRBJ1-2	TGTGCCAGTAGTATAAGACATGGGGAACGGGCTAGCTATGGCTACACCTTC	CASSIRHGERASYGYTF
NA	TRBV19	NA	TRBJ2-1	TGTGCCAGTAAGGGGGGCGGAATCCCCTATGGGGATGAGCAGTTCTTC	CASKGGGIPYGDEQFF
NA	TRBV28	NA	TRBJ1-5	TGTGCCAGCAGAAGTGAATATAGCAATCAGCCCCAGCATTTT	CASRSEYSNQPQHF
NA	TRBV28	TRBD1	TRBJ1-2	TGTGCCAGCAGCCTAGACAGGGAGATTAACTATGGCTACACCTTC	CASSLDREINYGYTF
NA	TRBV27	NA	TRBJ2-1	TGTGCCAGCAGTTCTGTTACGGGGGGCCCCCAGCTCTTC	CASSSVTGGPQLF
NA	TRBV28	NA	TRBJ1-1	TGTGCCAGCAGTTGGGTGGGGACCAGGGGTCAGAGTGAGGCCACAGCTTTCTTT	CASSWVGTRGQSEATAFF
NA	TRBV27	NA	TRBJ2-5	TGTGCCAGCAGGGGGAGAGGTAGCATTGTGACCCAGTACTTC	CASRGRGSIVTQYF
few	TRBV7-9	NA	TRBJ2-5	TGTGCCAGCAGCTCACCCCTATCGACAGGCTCGGGGGAGACCCAGTACTTC	CASSSPLSTGSGETQYF
few	TRBV10-2	NA	TRBJ2-7	TGCGCCAGCAGCGGGGGCAGCTCCTACGAGCAGTACTTC	CASSGGSSYEQYF
NA	TRBV28	TRBD1	TRBJ1-5	TGTGCCAGCAGTTTGGGGACAGTTCCTTATAGCAATCAGCCCCAGCATTTT	CASSLGTVPYSNQPQHF
NA	TRBV9	TRBD1	TRBJ1-1	TGTGCCAGCAGCCCCCGGATAGCTGGAACAGGGGGCCCTGAAGCTTTCTTT	CASSPRIAGTGGPEAFF
few	TRBV7-2	NA	TRBJ2-1	TGTGCCAGCAGCGTAGGGGGGTTTAGTGAGCAGTTCTTC	CASSVGGFSEQFF
once	TRBV7-6	NA	TRBJ1-5	TGTGCCAGCAGCTTAGATCCCCGGCTGCCCCAGCATTTT	CASSLDPRLPQHF
NA	TRBV7-2	TRBD1	TRBJ2-3	TGTGCCAGCAGCTTAGCTATAGGGGGCTATTCAGATACGCAGTATTTT	CASSLAIGGYSDTQYF
NA	TRBV28	NA	TRBJ2-7	TGTGCCAGCAGCGTATCGTTTGAGCAGTACTTC	CASSVSFEQYF
few	TRBV5-6	TRBD1	TRBJ2-6	TGTGCCAGCCACGGACAGGCGGCGGCTGGGGCCAACGTCCTGACTTTC	CASHGQAAAGANVLTF
NA	TRBV2	NA	TRBJ2-3	TGTGCCAGCAGTGGGGCAGGCGGGACAGATACGCAGTATTTT	CASSGAGGTDTQYF
few	TRBV6-6	NA	TRBJ1-2	TGTGCCAGCAGGGCGGGGCCAGCTAACTATGGCTACACCTTC	CASRAGPANYGYTF
NA	TRBV11-2	NA	TRBJ2-5	TGTGCCAGCAGCCTTTCTCTTCTGTCGGCCCAAGAGACCCAGTACTTC	CASSLSLLSAQETQYF
NA	TRBV2	NA	TRBJ1-3	TGTGCCAGCAGTACAGTCGTCCCCGGAAACACCATATATTTT	CASSTVVPGNTIYF
NA	TRBV4-3	NA	TRBJ2-7	TGCGCCAGCAGCCAAACTACGGTGTCGTCCTACGAGCAGTACTTC	CASSQTTVSSYEQYF
NA	TRBV18	TRBD1	TRBJ1-2	TGTGCCAGCAGCCGGGACAGGTGGGACTATGGCTACACCTTC	CASSRDRWDYGYTF
NA	TRBV7-3	NA	TRBJ2-3	TGTGCCAGCAGCTCCGGAGGTGGGGCTAGCACAGATACGCAGTATTTT	CASSSGGGASTDTQYF
NA	TRBV5-1	TRBD2	TRBJ2-5	TGCGCCAGCAGCCTCGGGAGGGCACCCGAGACCCAGTACTTC	CASSLGRAPETQYF
NA	TRBV29-1	TRBD2	TRBJ2-3	TGCAGCGTCGGTAGCGGGGGCAGGGGGGATACGCAGTATTTT	CSVGSGGRGDTQYF
NA	TRBV28	TRBD2	TRBJ2-1	TGTGCCAGCAGTTTGTATTCCGGGACTAGCGGGAGTTCTGAGCAGTTCTTC	CASSLYSGTSGSSEQFF
once	TRBV6-5	TRBD1	TRBJ1-6	TGTGCCAGCAGGATGACAGGGGCCGTTGATTCACCCCTCCACTTT	CASRMTGAVDSPLHF
NA	TRBV18	NA	TRBJ2-7	TGTGCCAGCTCACCACGGGGGTACGAGCAGTACTTC	CASSPRGYEQYF
NA	TRBV14	TRBD1	TRBJ1-4	TGTGCCAGCAGCCAAGTTGGGGAGGGGGCGGTAAACGCAGTGAATTGTGAAAAACTGTTTTTT	CASSQVGEGAVNAVNCEKLFF
once	TRBV7-2	NA	TRBJ2-7	TGTGCCAGCAGCTCAGAGGATCTTATAGGCGAGCAGTACTTC	CASSSEDLIGEQYF
NA	TRBV7-9	NA	TRBJ2-7	TGTGCCAGCAGCTTCGAGGGGGGTACTTACGAGCAGTACTTC	CASSFEGGTYEQYF
NA	TRBV27	NA	TRBJ1-5	TGTGCCAGCAGTTTGAGGGCCGATCACAATCAGCCCCAGCATTTT	CASSLRADHNQPQHF
NA	TRBV5-5	TRBD1	TRBJ2-2	TGTGCCAGCAGCATTACAGGGGTCGGGGAGCTGTTTTTT	CASSITGVGELFF